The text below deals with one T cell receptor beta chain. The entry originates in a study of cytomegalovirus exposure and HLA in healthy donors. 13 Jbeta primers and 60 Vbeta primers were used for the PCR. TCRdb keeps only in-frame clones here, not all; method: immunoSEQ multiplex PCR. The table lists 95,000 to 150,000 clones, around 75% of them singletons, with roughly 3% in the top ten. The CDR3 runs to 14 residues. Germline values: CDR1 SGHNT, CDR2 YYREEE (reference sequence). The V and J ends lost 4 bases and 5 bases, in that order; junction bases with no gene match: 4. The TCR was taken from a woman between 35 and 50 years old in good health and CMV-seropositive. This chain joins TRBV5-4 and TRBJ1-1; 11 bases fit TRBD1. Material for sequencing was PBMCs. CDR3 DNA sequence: TGTGCCAGCAGCCGGACAGGGGGCTTTACTGAAGCTTTCTTT. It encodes CASSRTGGFTEAFF.